Each of the 23 T cell receptor beta chains below was sequenced from the same sample in a study of blood T cell repertoires in COVID-19. Assay used: immunoSEQ multiplex PCR; TCRdb lists only in-frame clones, some missing. This table has approximately 230,000 clones, about four fifths appearing once. Sequencing input: peripheral blood. The receptors were sampled from a man older than 75 with acute or convalescent COVID-19.

The CDR3 nucleotides read TGCGCCAGCAGGGGGAACCGGGACAGGGTAGGCAATCAGCCCCAGCATTTT. The encoded protein is CASRGNRDRVGNQPQHF. This chain uses TRBV23-1 with TRBJ1-5, with 9 bases fitting TRBD1. TRBV23-1 is an ORF; its function is uncertain. Trimming took 6 bases from V and 2 from J; bases not matched to a gene: 11. The CDR3 runs to 17 residues.

The V gene is TRBV18, the J gene TRBJ2-2; 9 bases fit TRBD1. V lost 2 bases and J lost 5; bases outside the gene matches: 3. This CDR3 has 15 residues. CDR1 is KGHSH and CDR2 is LQKENI in the germline V gene. CDR3 amino acids: CASSPIGQGTGELFF. For the CDR3, the DNA is TGTGCCAGCTCACCAATCGGACAGGGGACCGGGGAGCTGTTTTTT.

The chain uses TRBV5-5 and TRBJ1-1; D is undetermined. Trimming removed 2 bases at V and 1 base at J, with 9 bases between. The CDR3 is made up of 14 amino acids. Germline values: CDR1 SGHKS, CDR2 YYEKEE (reference sequence). CDR3 sequence reads: CASSLIGGNTEAFF. DNA of the CDR3: TGTGCCAGCAGCTTAATTGGAGGGAACACTGAAGCTTTCTTT.

The chain couples TRBV6-1 to TRBJ2-7; D remains ambiguous. Germline assignment: CDR1 MNHNS and CDR2 SASEGT. The CDR3 is made up of 11 amino acids. Trimming removed 3 bases from V and 10 bases from J, with 10 bases in between. DNA for the CDR3: TGTGCCAGCAGTGAGTCACTGACACAGTACTTC. As protein: CASSESLTQYF.

This clone was recorded a few times. This chain joins TRBV10-1 and TRBJ1-4; 11 nucleotides match TRBD1. V gave up 2 bases and J gave up 8 bases; unmatched junction bases: 1. This CDR3 is 14 amino acids long. CDR1 and CDR2 (germline): WNHNN, SYGVQD (reference sequence). CDR3 sequence (DNA): TGCGCCAGCAGTGAGGGGACAGGGGGAGAAAAACTGTTTTTT. Its translation: CASSEGTGGEKLFF.

This CDR3 reads CASSIDSGGSNQPQHF. CDR3 bases: TGTGCCAGTAGTATAGATTCGGGGGGAAGCAATCAGCCCCAGCATTTT. The gene calls are TRBV19 and TRBJ1-5, with D perhaps TRBD1 (5 bases). The V end was cut by 0 bases, the J end by 1 base, with 10 bases between. Germline CDR1 and CDR2: LNHDA and SQIVND (reference sequence). The CDR3 extends over 16 amino acids.

The chain is built from TRBV12-5 and TRBJ2-7; TRBD2 is a possible D gene (6 bases). Germline V gene lookup returns CDR1 LGHNT and CDR2 FRNRAP. CDR3 length equals 13 residues. V was pared by 1 base and J by 8 bases, with 12 bases between. CDR3 DNA: TGTGCTAGTGGTTTGGATTGGGGAGGCCAGCAGTACTTC. It yields the protein CASGLDWGGQQYF.

J is TRBJ2-7 and V is TRBV6-1; D ambiguous. Trimming cost V 2 bases and J 0 bases, with 8 bases left between them. Germline-derived CDR1 and CDR2 are MNHNS and SASEGT. This CDR3 has 14 amino acids. The CDR3 protein is CASSETHNSYEQYF. The CDR3 DNA reads TGTGCCAGCAGTGAAACACATAACTCCTACGAGCAGTACTTC.

The chain combines TRBV28 with TRBJ1-4; D gene uncertain. The germline V gene has CDR1 MDHEN and CDR2 SYDVKM. V was cut by 5 bases and J by 2 bases, with 15 bases left in between. This CDR3 has 16 amino acids. Here the CDR3 reads CASSLLGAGTNEKLFF. The CDR3 DNA is TGTGCCAGCAGTCTCCTAGGCGCGGGTACTAATGAAAAACTGTTTTTT.

The gene calls are TRBV7-2 and TRBJ2-7; TRBD1 matches at 9 bases. CDR1 is SGHTA and CDR2 is FQGNSA in the germline V gene. CDR3 size: 14 residues. Trimming removed 5 bases from V and 4 bases from J; junction bases left unmatched: 6. CDR3 in amino acids: CASSQTGTGYEQYF. The CDR3 coding sequence is TGTGCCAGCAGCCAAACCGGGACAGGGTACGAGCAGTACTTC. Together with reference TRBV7-2 and TRBJ2-7, the CDR3 gives the full variable domain: GAGVSQSPSNKVTEKGKDVELRCDPISGHTALYWYRQSLGQGLEFLIYFQGNSAPDKSGLPSDRFSAERTGGSVSTLTIQRTQQEDSAVYLCASSQTGTGYEQYFGPGTRLTVT.

CDR3: CASSLGHQYMNTEAFF. For the CDR3, the DNA is TGTGCCAGCAGCTTAGGACACCAATACATGAACACTGAAGCTTTCTTT. The chain combines TRBV5-4 with TRBJ1-1; D might be TRBD1 (5 bases). CDR3 size: 16 residues. V was trimmed by 2 bases and J by 0 bases, leaving 14 bases between them. Per the germline V gene, CDR1 is SGHNT and CDR2 is YYREEE (reference sequence).

The chain recombines TRBV7-2 with TRBJ2-5, with 11 bases aligning to TRBD2. The V gene end was trimmed by 1 base and the J gene end by 6 bases; junction bases not matched to a gene: 10. Germline V gene data show CDR1 as SGHTA and CDR2 as FQGNSA. The CDR3 spans 17 residues. In DNA form, the CDR3 reads TGTGCCAGCAGCTTAGGCCCCGGGACTAGCGGTAGGAAGACCCAGTACTTC. It translates to CASSLGPGTSGRKTQYF.

This chain connects TRBV5-6 to TRBJ2-1; 7 nucleotides line up with TRBD2. The CDR3 is made up of 17 amino acids. Germline CDR1 reads SGHDT; CDR2 reads YYEEEE. The junction had 10 bases not matched to a gene; V was cut back by 0 bases and J by 4 bases. The CDR3 coding sequence is TGTGCCAGCAGCTTGGAGGGGCCGGGACTACCGTACAATGAGCAGTTCTTC. Translating it yields CASSLEGPGLPYNEQFF.

The chain has TRBV7-3 and TRBJ1-2; D unclear. Trimming took 5 bases from V and 5 from J, leaving 18 bases between them. Per germline, CDR1 SGHTA and CDR2 FQGTGA. The CDR3 loop spans 15 amino acids. CDR3 amino acids: CASSLSPGSGYGYTF. CDR3 coding DNA: TGTGCCAGCAGCCTATCCCCGGGCAGCGGGTATGGCTACACCTTC.

The chain combines TRBV28 with TRBJ2-3; 7 bases match TRBD2. The CDR3 has 15 amino acids. Germline V gives CDR1 MDHEN, CDR2 SYDVKM. Trimming at V came to 5 bases and at J to 2 bases, leaving 7 bases not matched to a gene. The CDR3 loop reads CASSPPGLNTDTQYF. Here the CDR3 DNA reads TGTGCCAGCAGTCCGCCGGGACTAAACACAGATACGCAGTATTTT.

Many counts were recorded for this clone. The chain is built from TRBV2 and TRBJ1-1; no reliable D call. Germline V gene data show CDR1 as SNHLY and CDR2 as FYNNEI. V dropped 4 bases and J dropped 1 base, with 13 bases sitting between them. This CDR3 comprises 15 residues. The CDR3 coding sequence is TGTGCCAGCAGTGCCCTCCTAGGCCCGAACACTGAAGCTTTCTTT. This gives the protein CASSALLGPNTEAFF.

This chain joins TRBV5-1 and TRBJ1-3; 7 bases align to TRBD1. This CDR3 has 17 residues. CDR1 is SGHRS and CDR2 is YFSETQ in the germline V gene. V gave up 0 bases and J gave up 4 bases; unmatched junction bases: 10. DNA for the CDR3: TGCGCCAGCAGCTTGGCCTCAGCCGGGACAGCCGGAAACACCATATATTTT. Its translation: CASSLASAGTAGNTIYF.

This clone was seen only once. CDR3 DNA: TGTGCCAGTAGTATGCGACAGGGGGCGGAATCACCCCTCCACTTT. It specifies CASSMRQGAESPLHF. The chain couples TRBV19 to TRBJ1-6; 10 bases align to TRBD1. Losses at the gene ends were 3 bases for V and 10 bases for J; bases not matched to a gene: 6. The CDR3 is 15 residues long. Germline V CDR1 and CDR2: LNHDA, SQIVND (reference sequence).

Details on this clone: A read error may account for a junction end that differs from germline. The genes are TRBV5-6 and TRBJ2-7; TRBD1 matches at 7 bases. Looked up from germline, CDR1 is SGHDT and CDR2 is YYEEEE. CDR3 length equals 14 residues. The CDR3 loop reads CASTLVAGGYEQYF. CDR3 in DNA: TGTGCCAGCACCTTGGTGGCAGGGGGCTACGAGCAGTACTTC.

The gene calls are TRBV28 and TRBJ1-5, with 11 bases aligning to TRBD1. Germline V lookup: CDR1 MDHEN, CDR2 SYDVKM. The CDR3 has 15 residues. V lost 11 bases to trimming and J lost 5 bases; unmatched junction nucleotides: 11. Written as DNA, the CDR3 is TGTGCCGTCAGGACAGGGGGCTTGATTGATCAGCCCCAGCATTTT. Encoded protein: CAVRTGGLIDQPQHF.

The chain employs TRBV11-2 and TRBJ2-7, with TRBD1 matching over 8 bases. The CDR3 extends over 15 amino acids. Germline V gene sequence: CDR1 SGHAT, CDR2 FQNNGV. The V gene end was trimmed by 4 bases and the J gene end by 1 base; junction bases not matched to a gene: 6. Written as DNA, the CDR3 is TGTGCCAGCAGCTCTCCGGGACAGGCTTCCTACGAGCAGTACTTC. This translates into CASSSPGQASYEQYF.

This clone was seen only a few times. The chain uses TRBV7-2 and TRBJ1-2; TRBD1 matches 7 bases. The CDR3 length is 12 residues. Germline assignment: CDR1 SGHTA and CDR2 FQGNSA. The V segment lost 4 bases and the J segment 5 bases; nucleotides outside the gene matches: 1. CDR3 amino acids: CASSSTGYGYTF. DNA for the CDR3: TGTGCCAGCAGCTCGACAGGGTATGGCTACACCTTC.

The V and J genes are TRBV12-3 or TRBV12-4 and TRBJ2-1; 7 bases line up with TRBD1. The CDR3 length is 13 residues. After removal of 6 bases from V and 7 bases from J, the junction contained 6 bases not matched to a gene. The CDR3: CASRPYRGNEQFF. In nucleotides, the CDR3 is TGTGCCAGCAGACCCTACAGGGGAAATGAGCAGTTCTTC.